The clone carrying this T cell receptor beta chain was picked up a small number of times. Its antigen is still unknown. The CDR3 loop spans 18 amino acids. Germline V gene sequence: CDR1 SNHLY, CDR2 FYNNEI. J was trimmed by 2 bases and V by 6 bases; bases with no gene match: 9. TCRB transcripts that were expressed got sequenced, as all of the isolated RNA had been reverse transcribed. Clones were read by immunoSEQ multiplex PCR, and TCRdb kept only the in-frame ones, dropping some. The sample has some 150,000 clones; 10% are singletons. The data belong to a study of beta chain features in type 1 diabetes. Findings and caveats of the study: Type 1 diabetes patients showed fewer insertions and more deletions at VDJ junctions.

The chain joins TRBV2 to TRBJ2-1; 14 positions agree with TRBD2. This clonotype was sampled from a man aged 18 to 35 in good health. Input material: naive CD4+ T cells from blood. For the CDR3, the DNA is TGTGCCAGCAGGGGGGGACTAGCGGGGGTTGGTCCCTACAATGAGCAGTTCTTC. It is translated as CASRGGLAGVGPYNEQFF.